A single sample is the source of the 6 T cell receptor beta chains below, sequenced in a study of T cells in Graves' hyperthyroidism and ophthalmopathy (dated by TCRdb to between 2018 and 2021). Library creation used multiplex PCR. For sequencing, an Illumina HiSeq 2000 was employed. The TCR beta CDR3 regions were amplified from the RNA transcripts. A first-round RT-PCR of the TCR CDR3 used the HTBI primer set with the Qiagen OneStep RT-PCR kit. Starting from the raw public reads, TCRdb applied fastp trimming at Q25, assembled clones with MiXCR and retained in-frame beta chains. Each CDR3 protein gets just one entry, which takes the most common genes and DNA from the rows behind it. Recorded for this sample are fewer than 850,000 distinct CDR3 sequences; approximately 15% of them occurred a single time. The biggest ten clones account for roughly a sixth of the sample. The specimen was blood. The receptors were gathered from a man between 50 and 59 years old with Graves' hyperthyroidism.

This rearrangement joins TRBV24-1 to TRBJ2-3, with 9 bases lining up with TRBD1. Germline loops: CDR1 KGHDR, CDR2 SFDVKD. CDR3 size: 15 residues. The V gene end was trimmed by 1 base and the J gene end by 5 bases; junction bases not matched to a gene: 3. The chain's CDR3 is CATSDLGTGRDTQYF. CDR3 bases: TGTGCCACCAGTGATTTAGGGACAGGGAGAGATACGCAGTATTTT.

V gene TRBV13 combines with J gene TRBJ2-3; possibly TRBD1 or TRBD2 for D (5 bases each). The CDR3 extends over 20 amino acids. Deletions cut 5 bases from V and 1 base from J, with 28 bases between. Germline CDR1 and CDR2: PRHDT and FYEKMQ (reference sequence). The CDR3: CASSQRRGRISRGGTDTQYF. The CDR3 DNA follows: TGTGCCAGCAGCCAACGCCGGGGCAGGATATCCCGGGGAGGCACAGATACGCAGTATTTT.

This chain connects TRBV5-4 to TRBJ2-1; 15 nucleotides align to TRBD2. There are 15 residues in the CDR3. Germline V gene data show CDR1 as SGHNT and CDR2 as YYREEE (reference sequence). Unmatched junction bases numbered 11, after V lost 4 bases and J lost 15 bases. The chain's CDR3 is CASSPKGLAGGARFF. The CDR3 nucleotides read TGTGCCAGCAGCCCTAAAGGACTAGCGGGGGGGGCACGGTTCTTC.

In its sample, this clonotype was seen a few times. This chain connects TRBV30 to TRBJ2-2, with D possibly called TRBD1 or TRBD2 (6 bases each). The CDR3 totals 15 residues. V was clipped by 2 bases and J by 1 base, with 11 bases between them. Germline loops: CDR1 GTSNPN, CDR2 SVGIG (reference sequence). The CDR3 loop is CAWSPRGLNTGELFF. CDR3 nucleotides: TGTGCCTGGAGTCCCCGGGGGCTGAACACCGGGGAGCTGTTTTTT.

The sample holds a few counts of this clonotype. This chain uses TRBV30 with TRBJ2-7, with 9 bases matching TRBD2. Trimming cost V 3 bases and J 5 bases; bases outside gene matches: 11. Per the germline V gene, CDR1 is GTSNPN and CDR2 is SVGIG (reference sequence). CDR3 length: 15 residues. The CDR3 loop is CAWSLRAGGGDEQYF. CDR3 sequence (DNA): TGTGCCTGGAGCCTTCGAGCGGGAGGAGGCGACGAGCAGTACTTC. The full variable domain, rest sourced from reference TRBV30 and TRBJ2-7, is SQTIHQWPATLVQPVGSPLSLECTVEGTSNPNLYWYRQAAGRGLQLLFYSVGIGQISSEVPQNLSASRPQDRQFILSSKKLLLSDSGFYLCAWSLRAGGGDEQYFGPGTRLTVT.

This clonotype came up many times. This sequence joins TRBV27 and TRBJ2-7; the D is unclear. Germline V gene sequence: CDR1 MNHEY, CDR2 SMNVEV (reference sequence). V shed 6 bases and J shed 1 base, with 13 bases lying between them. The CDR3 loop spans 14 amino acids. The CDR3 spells CASSLMGRSYEQYF. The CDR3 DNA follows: TGTGCCAGCAGCCTTATGGGTAGGTCCTACGAGCAGTACTTC.